A selection of T cell receptor beta chains follows, all from one sample in a study of identical twins. TCRdb re-analysed the 5' RACE reads in MiXCR, keeping a single row per CDR3 protein. The sample records nearly 650,000 distinct CDR3 sequences, around 7.5% being singletons. This sample also appeared in a second study, on yellow fever vaccine responses in identical twins.

Sequences were obtained from PBMCs. The source is a woman aged 18-29 years in good health. CDR3s include the opening cysteine and the closing phenylalanine or tryptophan. A D gene is named only where the DNA matches it firmly. Clone size, where shown, is once, few, many, or a class for clones that have expanded.

v_call	d_call	cdr3_length	clone_size	j_call	cdr3_aa	cdr3_nt
TRBV29-1	TRBD1	15	many	TRBJ2-3	CSVEARDRDTDTQYF	TGCAGCGTTGAAGCCCGGGACAGGGACACAGATACGCAGTATTTT
TRBV20-1	.	12	few	TRBJ1-2	CSARLGRVGYTF	TGCAGTGCTAGATTGGGCCGAGTTGGCTACACCTTC
TRBV5-1	TRBD1	16	many	TRBJ2-7	CASSFVPGQATYEQYF	TGCGCCAGCAGCTTTGTTCCGGGACAGGCGACCTACGAGCAGTACTTC
TRBV12-3/TRBV12-4	TRBD1	15	.	TRBJ1-5	CASSLLGQGHQPQHF	TGTGCCAGCAGTCTCTTGGGACAGGGGCATCAGCCCCAGCATTTT
TRBV3-1	.	14	.	TRBJ2-1	CASSPTPNADEQFF	TGTGCCAGCAGCCCGACACCTAATGCGGATGAGCAGTTCTTC
TRBV3-1	.	15	few	TRBJ1-2	CASSQDGGMKYGYTF	TGTGCCAGCAGCCAGGACGGTGGGATGAAGTATGGCTACACCTTC
TRBV24-1	.	13	many	TRBJ2-1	CATSDAGDNEQFF	TGTGCCACCAGTGATGCAGGGGACAATGAGCAGTTCTTC
TRBV29-1	.	18	few	TRBJ2-1	CSVAGRDLSLGRDNEQFF	TGCAGCGTTGCGGGTCGCGACCTATCGCTAGGGCGGGACAATGAGCAGTTCTTC
TRBV24-1	TRBD1	15	.	TRBJ2-3	CATRGTGPSTDTQYF	TGTGCCACCAGGGGGACAGGACCTAGCACAGATACGCAGTATTTT
TRBV20-1	.	14	many	TRBJ2-1	CSAHEDFPAGLQFF	TGCAGTGCTCATGAGGACTTCCCCGCCGGGTTGCAGTTCTTC